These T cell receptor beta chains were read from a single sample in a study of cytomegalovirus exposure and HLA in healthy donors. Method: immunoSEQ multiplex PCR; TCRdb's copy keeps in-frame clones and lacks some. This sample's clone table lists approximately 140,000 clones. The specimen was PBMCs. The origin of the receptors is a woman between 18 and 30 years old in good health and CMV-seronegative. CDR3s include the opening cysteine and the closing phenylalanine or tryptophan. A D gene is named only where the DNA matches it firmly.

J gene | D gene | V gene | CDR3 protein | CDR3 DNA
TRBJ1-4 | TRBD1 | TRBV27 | CASTFRGDSDEKLFF | TGTGCCAGCACTTTTAGAGGGGACAGCGACGAAAAACTGTTTTTT
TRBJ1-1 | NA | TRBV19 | CASSFDSQTEAFF | TGTGCCAGTAGCTTCGACAGCCAGACTGAAGCTTTCTTT
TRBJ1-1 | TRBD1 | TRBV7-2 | CASSLVQGQGEAFF | TGTGCCAGCAGCTTAGTACAGGGACAGGGTGAAGCTTTCTTT
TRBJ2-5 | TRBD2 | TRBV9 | CASSPGLADNQETQYF | TGTGCCAGCAGCCCAGGACTAGCGGATAATCAAGAGACCCAGTACTTC
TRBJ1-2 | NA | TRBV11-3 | CASSLGSRGGRYGYTF | TGTGCCAGCAGCTTAGGAAGTAGGGGGGGGCGGTATGGCTACACCTTC
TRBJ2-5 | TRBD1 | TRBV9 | CASSVQGARETQYF | TGTGCCAGCAGCGTACAGGGGGCCCGGGAGACCCAGTACTTC
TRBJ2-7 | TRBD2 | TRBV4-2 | CASSQEASGTYEQYF | TGTGCCAGCAGCCAAGAGGCTAGCGGCACCTACGAGCAGTACTTC
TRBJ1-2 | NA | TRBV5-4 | CASSLGGENYGYTF | TGTGCCAGCAGCTTGGGCGGGGAGAACTATGGCTACACCTTC
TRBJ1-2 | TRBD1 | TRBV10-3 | CAISEGQAYGYTF | TGTGCCATCAGTGAAGGACAGGCCTATGGCTACACCTTC
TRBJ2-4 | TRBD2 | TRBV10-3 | CAISPTSGRAGKNIQYF | TGTGCCATCAGTCCGACTAGCGGGAGGGCCGGCAAAAACATTCAGTACTTC
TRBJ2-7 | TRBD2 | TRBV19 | CASKNLAGGSYEQYF | TGTGCCAGTAAAAACCTAGCGGGAGGATCCTACGAGCAGTACTTC
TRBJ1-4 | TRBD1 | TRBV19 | CASGAGTGGEKLFF | TGTGCCAGTGGGGCCGGGACAGGGGGTGAAAAACTGTTTTTT
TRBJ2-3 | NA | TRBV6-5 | CASSYRTSTDTQYF | TGTGCCAGCAGCTACCGGACATCCACAGATACGCAGTATTTT
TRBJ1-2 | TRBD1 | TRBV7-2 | CASSFRGGWDYGYTF | TGTGCCAGCAGCTTCCGAGGGGGCTGGGACTATGGCTACACCTTC
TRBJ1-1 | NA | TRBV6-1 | CASRRQEWSTEAFF | TGTGCCAGCAGACGACAGGAGTGGAGCACTGAAGCTTTCTTT
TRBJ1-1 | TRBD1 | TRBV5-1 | CASRTGVGTEAFF | TGCGCCAGCCGAACAGGGGTAGGCACTGAAGCTTTCTTT
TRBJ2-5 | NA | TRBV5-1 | CASSLGDKETQYF | TGCGCCAGCAGCTTGGGGGACAAAGAGACCCAGTACTTC
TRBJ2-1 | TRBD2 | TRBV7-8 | CAQTSGSNEQFF | TGTGCCCAGACTAGCGGGAGTAATGAGCAGTTCTTC
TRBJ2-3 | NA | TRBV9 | CASSVGQSDTQYF | TGTGCCAGCAGCGTAGGCCAGTCAGATACGCAGTATTTT
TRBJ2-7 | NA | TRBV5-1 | CASSFPSASYEQYF | TGCGCCAGCAGCTTCCCCAGTGCATCCTACGAGCAGTACTTC
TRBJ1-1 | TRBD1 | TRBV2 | CASSEADRGRPEAFF | TGTGCCAGCAGTGAAGCGGACAGGGGGCGACCTGAAGCTTTCTTT
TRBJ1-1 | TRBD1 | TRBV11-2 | CASSLGQGEWTEAFF | TGTGCCAGCAGCTTAGGACAGGGGGAATGGACTGAAGCTTTCTTT
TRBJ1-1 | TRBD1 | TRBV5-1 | CASSTGQALNTEAFF | TGCGCCAGCAGCACCGGACAGGCCTTGAACACTGAAGCTTTCTTT
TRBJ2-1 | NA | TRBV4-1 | CASSRTSGPYNEQFF | TGCGCCAGCAGCCGCACGAGCGGACCATACAATGAGCAGTTCTTC
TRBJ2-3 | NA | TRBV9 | CASSVGAFGEIRTDTQYF | TGTGCCAGCAGCGTAGGGGCCTTTGGGGAGATTCGCACAGATACGCAGTATTTT
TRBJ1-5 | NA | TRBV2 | CASRNGQFSNQPQHF | TGTGCCAGCAGGAATGGACAGTTTAGCAATCAGCCCCAGCATTTT
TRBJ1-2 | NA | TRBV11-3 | CASSLGRAYGYTF | TGTGCCAGCAGCTTGGGCAGGGCCTATGGCTACACCTTC
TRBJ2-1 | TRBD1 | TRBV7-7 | CASSYGTGGSNEQFF | TGTGCTAGCAGCTACGGGACAGGGGGCTCCAATGAGCAGTTCTTC
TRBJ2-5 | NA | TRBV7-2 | CASSRATTETRYF | TGTGCCAGCAGCCGAGCTACTACGGAGACCCGGTACTTC
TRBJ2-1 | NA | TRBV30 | CACGDWADYNEQFF | TGTGCCTGTGGGGACTGGGCCGACTACAATGAGCAGTTCTTC
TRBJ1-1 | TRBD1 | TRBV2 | CASSNRDRGHTEAFF | TGTGCCAGCAGTAACCGGGACAGGGGTCACACTGAAGCTTTCTTT
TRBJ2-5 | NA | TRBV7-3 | CASSTTNQETQYF | TGTGCCAGCAGCACTACTAACCAAGAGACCCAGTACTTC
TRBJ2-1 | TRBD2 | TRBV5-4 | CASSFGSLAGGLDEQFF | TGTGCCAGCAGCTTCGGATCGTTAGCGGGAGGCTTGGATGAGCAGTTCTTC
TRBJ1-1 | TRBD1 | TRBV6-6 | CASSYLGTGATEAFF | TGTGCCAGCAGTTACTTGGGGACAGGGGCCACTGAAGCTTTCTTT
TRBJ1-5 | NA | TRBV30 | CAWSNRENQPQHF | TGTGCCTGGAGTAACAGGGAGAATCAGCCCCAGCATTTT
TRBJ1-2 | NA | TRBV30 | CAWSAPPGYGYTF | TGTGCCTGGAGTGCCCCCCCGGGCTATGGCTACACCTTC
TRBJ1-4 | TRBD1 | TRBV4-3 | CASSQDNVRGTNEKLFF | TGCGCCAGCAGCCAAGATAACGTCAGGGGGACTAATGAAAAACTGTTTTTT
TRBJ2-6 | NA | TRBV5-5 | CASSSHSYSGANVLTF | TGTGCCAGCAGCTCCCACAGTTACTCTGGGGCCAACGTCCTGACTTTC
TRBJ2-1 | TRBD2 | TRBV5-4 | CASSLGLAVGNEQFF | TGTGCCAGCAGCTTGGGACTAGCAGTGGGCAATGAGCAGTTCTTC
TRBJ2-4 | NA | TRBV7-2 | CASSLFSGLENIQYF | TGTGCCAGCAGCTTATTTTCGGGACTGGAAAACATTCAGTACTTC
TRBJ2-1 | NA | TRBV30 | CAWSKTVEQFF | TGTGCCTGGAGTAAAACAGTTGAGCAGTTCTTC
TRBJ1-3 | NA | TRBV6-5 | CASGTTGGSGNTIYF | TGTGCCAGCGGGACAACAGGAGGCTCTGGAAACACCATATATTTT
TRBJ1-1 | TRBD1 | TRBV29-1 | CSVLPGGGSTEAFF | TGCAGCGTCCTACCAGGGGGCGGTAGCACTGAAGCTTTCTTT
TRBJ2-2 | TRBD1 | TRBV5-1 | CASSFDRGWTGELFF | TGCGCCAGCAGCTTTGACAGGGGGTGGACCGGGGAGCTGTTTTTT
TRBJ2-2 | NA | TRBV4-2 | CASSQVTNTGELFF | TGTGCCAGCAGCCAAGTCACAAACACCGGGGAGCTGTTTTTT
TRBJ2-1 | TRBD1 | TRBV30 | CAWSVIRVGQGSYNEQFF | TGTGCCTGGAGTGTAATTAGGGTTGGACAGGGGTCCTACAATGAGCAGTTCTTC
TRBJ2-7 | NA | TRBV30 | CAWSPDNYEQYF | TGTGCCTGGAGCCCCGACAACTACGAGCAGTACTTC
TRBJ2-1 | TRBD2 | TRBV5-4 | CASPGIDSGRAYNEQFF | TGTGCCAGCCCAGGTATTGATAGCGGGAGGGCATACAATGAGCAGTTCTTC
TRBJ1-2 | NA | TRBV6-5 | CASTYEGSYTF | TGTGCCAGCACCTACGAGGGCAGCTACACCTTC
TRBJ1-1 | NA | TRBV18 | CASSQGGMNTEAFF | TGTGCCAGCTCACAAGGGGGAATGAACACCGAAGCTTTCTTT
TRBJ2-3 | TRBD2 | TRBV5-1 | CASSFNLAKRELLTDTQYF | TGCGCCAGCAGCTTCAATCTCGCCAAGCGGGAACTACTCACAGATACGCAGTATTTT
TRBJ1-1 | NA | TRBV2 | CASSVNTEAFF | TGTGCCAGCAGCGTGAACACTGAAGCTTTCTTT
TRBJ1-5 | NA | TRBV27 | CASSWAGDSNQPQHF | TGTGCCAGCAGTTGGGCAGGGGATAGCAATCAGCCCCAGCATTTT
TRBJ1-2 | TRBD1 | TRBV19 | CASSADREVPYTF | TGTGCCAGTTCCGCCGACAGGGAGGTCCCTTACACCTTC
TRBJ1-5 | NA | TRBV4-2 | CASSQGIQGSNQPQHF | TGTGCCAGCAGCCAAGGGATACAGGGAAGCAATCAGCCCCAGCATTTT
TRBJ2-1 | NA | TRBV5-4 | CASSLGKRADNEQFF | TGTGCCAGCAGCTTGGGAAAGCGAGCTGACAATGAGCAGTTCTTC
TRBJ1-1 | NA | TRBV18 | CASSPRAGAGAEAFF | TGTGCCAGCTCACCACGGGCAGGGGCGGGGGCTGAAGCTTTCTTT
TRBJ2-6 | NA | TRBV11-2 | CASSPIKSSGANVLTF | TGTGCCAGCAGCCCAATTAAGAGCTCTGGGGCCAACGTCCTGACTTTC
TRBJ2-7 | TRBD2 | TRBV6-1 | CATLSGRAIHEQYF | TGTGCCACCCTAAGCGGGAGGGCCATCCACGAGCAGTACTTC
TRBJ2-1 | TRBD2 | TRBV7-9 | CASSLERRENEQFF | TGTGCCAGCAGCTTAGAAAGGCGGGAGAATGAGCAGTTCTTC